This TCR beta chain was sequenced during a study of blood T cells in healthy people across ages (dated by TCRdb to the mid-2010s). Regarding the complete study: In model experiments, template switching captured roughly one uniquely barcoded TCR beta cDNA molecule for every two T cells. Age-related changes in TCR beta repertoire diversity were measured in the study by deep sequencing normalized with unique cDNA molecular identifiers. Donors were grouped into four age groups: young (average roughly 17 years), middle-aged (around 39), aged (around 62) and long-lived (approximately 75). To avoid experimental bias, donors of different ages were distributed randomly across sequencing lanes. The study analyzed two additional independent replicas of 1 million unique cDNA reads from the same blood draw for two donors, one aged 18 to 29 and one aged 80 or older. Results and caveats for the whole study, not just this receptor: The long-lived group showed more naive CD4+ T cells, fewer expanded clones and increased TCR diversity than the aged group, suggesting age selection. Because profiling used bulk unsorted PBMCs, naive and antigen-experienced compartments could not be compared conclusively. Observed TCR beta diversity correlated strongly with the percentage of naive T cells measured by flow cytometry. Estimates of total diversity based on one million sequenced T cells were considered lower bounds and underestimates. Observed TCR beta diversity per million T cells fell roughly linearly with age, and a significant reduction was already apparent by age roughly 40. Donor CMV infection status was unknown, potentially confounding age-related changes in expanded clonotypes.

Points on this clonotype: The antigen it binds to is not known. No much larger clone is present one base from it, and per-base qualities are unavailable.

Preparation of the library involved 5' RACE. Reads for this sample came from an Illumina HiSeq 2500. A second PCR of about 6 to 11 cycles was run with a J-beta primer mix and a sample-barcoded 5' primer. A template-switch 5' adaptor carrying 12 random nucleotides introduced a unique molecular identifier onto each TCR beta cDNA molecule. Each sample yielded at least 3 million CDR3-containing paired-end reads. First-strand cDNA synthesis was performed from all RNA using the Mint cDNA synthesis kit, with priming by a TRBC-specific oligonucleotide. Following uracil-DNA glycosylase treatment, a first 18-cycle PCR with universal primers M1SS and BC2_uni_R was performed on all cDNA. The study's processing was this. Each sample was normalized by randomly selecting 1 million high-quality reads, each carrying a distinct molecular identifier. Reads sharing molecular identifiers were discarded rather than binned into consensus sequences. MiTCR, run with a Q25 quality threshold and the strictest error-elimination algorithm, handled CDR3 identification, clonotype clustering and error correction. A nonparametric unseen species model with Euler transformation was used to estimate a lower bound on total TCR beta diversity. TCRdb cleaned the public reads at Q25 with fastp, built clones with MiXCR and kept in-frame beta chains. Each CDR3 protein gets just one entry, which takes the most common genes and DNA from the rows behind it. The V and J calls and clone size are TCRdb's, not the authors'. The sample table contains hundreds of thousands of distinct CDR3 sequences; only one count was recorded for roughly three fifths of them. Around a quarter of the sample comes from the top ten.

Donors were approximately 42 systemically healthy Caucasian individuals from Russia aged roughly 6 to 100 years. Each donor gave around 9.9 milliliters of peripheral blood, collected into EDTA-treated Vacutainer tubes. Ficoll-Paque density-gradient centrifugation was used to isolate PBMCs, with at least 6.5 million per sample. Trizol reagent was used to extract total RNA from PBMCs, with at least 5.5 micrograms per sample. For every donor, flow cytometry on a PBMC aliquot measured the percentage of naive CD45RAhigh/CD27high T cells. Unmatched junction bases come to 14, with V trimmed by 8 bases and J by 8 bases. Per the germline V gene (reference sequence), LNHNV is the CDR1 and YYDKDF is the CDR2. Including cysteine and phenylalanine, the CDR3 has 15 amino acids. Here the CDR3 DNA is all that survives: 45 bases in frame from base 1.

This TCR derives from a man aged 35 to 55 in good health. Recombination connected TRBV15 to TRBJ2-1, with 8 middle bases fitting TRBD1. Sequencing was carried out using blood. In nucleotides, the sequence is TGTGCCACCGAAGAACCGGGACAGGCAGGTTATGAGCAGTTCTTC. Its protein reads: CATEEPGQAGYEQFF.